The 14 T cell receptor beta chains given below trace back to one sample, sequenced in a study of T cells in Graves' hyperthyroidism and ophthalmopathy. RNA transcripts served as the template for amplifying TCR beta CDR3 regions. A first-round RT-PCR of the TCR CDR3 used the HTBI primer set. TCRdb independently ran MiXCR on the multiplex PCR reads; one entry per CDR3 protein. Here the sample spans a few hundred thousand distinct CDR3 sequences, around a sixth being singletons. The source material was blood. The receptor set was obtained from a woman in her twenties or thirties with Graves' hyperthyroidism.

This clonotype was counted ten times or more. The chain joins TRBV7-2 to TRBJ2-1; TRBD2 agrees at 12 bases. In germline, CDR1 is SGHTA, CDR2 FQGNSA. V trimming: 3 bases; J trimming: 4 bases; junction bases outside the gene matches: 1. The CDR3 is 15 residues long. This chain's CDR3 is CASSFGLAGYNEQFF. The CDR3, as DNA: TGTGCCAGCAGCTTCGGACTAGCGGGGTACAATGAGCAGTTCTTC.

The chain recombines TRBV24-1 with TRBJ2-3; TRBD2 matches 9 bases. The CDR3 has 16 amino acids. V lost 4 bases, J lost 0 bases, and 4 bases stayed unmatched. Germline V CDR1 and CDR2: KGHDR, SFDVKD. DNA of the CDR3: TGTGCCACCAGTGAACCTAGCGGGGAAAGCACAGATACGCAGTATTTT. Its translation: CATSEPSGESTDTQYF.

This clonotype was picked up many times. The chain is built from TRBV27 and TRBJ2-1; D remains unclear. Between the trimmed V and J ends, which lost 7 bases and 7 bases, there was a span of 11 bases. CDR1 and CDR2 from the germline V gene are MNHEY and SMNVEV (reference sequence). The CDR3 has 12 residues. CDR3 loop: CASMGTRNEQFF. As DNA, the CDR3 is TGTGCCAGCATGGGAACCAGGAATGAGCAGTTCTTC.

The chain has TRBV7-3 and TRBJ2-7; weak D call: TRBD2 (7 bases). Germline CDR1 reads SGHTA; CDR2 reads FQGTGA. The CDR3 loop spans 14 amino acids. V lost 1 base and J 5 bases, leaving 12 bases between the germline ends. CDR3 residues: CASSLMGGQDEQYF. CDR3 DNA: TGTGCCAGCAGCTTAATGGGGGGGCAAGACGAGCAGTACTTC.

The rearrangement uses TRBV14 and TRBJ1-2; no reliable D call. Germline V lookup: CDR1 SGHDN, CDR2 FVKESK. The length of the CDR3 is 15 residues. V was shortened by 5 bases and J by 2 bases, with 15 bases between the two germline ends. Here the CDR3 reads CASSAITGPNYGYTF. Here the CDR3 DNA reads TGTGCCAGCAGCGCTATCACCGGGCCCAACTATGGCTACACCTTC.

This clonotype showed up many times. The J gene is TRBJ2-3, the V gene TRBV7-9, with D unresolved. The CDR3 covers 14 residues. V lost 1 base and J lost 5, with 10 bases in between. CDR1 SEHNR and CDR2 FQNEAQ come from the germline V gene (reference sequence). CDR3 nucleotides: TGTGCCAGCAGCTTAGGGGGTGGACGAGATACGCAGTATTTT. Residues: CASSLGGGRDTQYF. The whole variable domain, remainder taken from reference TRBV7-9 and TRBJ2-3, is DTGVSQNPRHKITKRGQNVTFRCDPISEHNRLYWYRQTLGQGPEFLTYFQNEAQLEKSRLLSDRFSAERPKGSFSTLEIQRTEQGDSAMYLCASSLGGGRDTQYFGPGTRLTVL.

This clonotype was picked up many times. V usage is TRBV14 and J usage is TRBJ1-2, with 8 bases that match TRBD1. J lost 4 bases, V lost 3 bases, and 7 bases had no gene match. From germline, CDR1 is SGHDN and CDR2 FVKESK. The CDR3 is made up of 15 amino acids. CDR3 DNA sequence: TGTGCCAGCAGCCATGACAGGGGCCAATCCTATGGCTACACCTTC. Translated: CASSHDRGQSYGYTF.

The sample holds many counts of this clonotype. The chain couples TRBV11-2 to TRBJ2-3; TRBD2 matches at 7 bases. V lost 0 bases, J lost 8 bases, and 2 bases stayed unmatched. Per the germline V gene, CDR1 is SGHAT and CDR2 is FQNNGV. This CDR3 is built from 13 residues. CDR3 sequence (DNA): TGTGCCAGCAGCTTAGAACTAGCGCGTACGCAGTATTTT. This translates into CASSLELARTQYF.

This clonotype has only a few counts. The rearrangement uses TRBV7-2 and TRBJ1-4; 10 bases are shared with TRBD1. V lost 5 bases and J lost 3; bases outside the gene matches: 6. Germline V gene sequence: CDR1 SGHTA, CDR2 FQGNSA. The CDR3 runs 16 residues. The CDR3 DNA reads TGTGCCAGCAGCCCACGGGACAGGGGCCCTAATGAAAAACTGTTTTTT. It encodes CASSPRDRGPNEKLFF. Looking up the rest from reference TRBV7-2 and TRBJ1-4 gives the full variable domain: GAGVSQSPSNKVTEKGKDVELRCDPISGHTALYWYRQSLGQGLEFLIYFQGNSAPDKSGLPSDRFSAERTGGSVSTLTIQRTQQEDSAVYLCASSPRDRGPNEKLFFGSGTQLSVL.

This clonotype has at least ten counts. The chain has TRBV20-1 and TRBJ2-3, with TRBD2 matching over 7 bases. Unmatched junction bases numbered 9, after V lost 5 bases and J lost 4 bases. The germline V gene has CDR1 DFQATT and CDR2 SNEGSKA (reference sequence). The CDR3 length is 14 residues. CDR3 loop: CSAWGRVVADTQYF. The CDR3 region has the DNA TGCAGTGCTTGGGGGAGGGTGGTAGCAGATACGCAGTATTTT.

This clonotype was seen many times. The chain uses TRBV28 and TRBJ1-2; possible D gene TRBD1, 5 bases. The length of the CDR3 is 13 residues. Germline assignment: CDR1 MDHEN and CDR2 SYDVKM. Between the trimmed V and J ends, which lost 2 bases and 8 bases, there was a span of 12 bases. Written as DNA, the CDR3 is TGTGCCAGCAGTTTACAGGGAAGTGGCGGCTACACCTTC. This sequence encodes CASSLQGSGGYTF.

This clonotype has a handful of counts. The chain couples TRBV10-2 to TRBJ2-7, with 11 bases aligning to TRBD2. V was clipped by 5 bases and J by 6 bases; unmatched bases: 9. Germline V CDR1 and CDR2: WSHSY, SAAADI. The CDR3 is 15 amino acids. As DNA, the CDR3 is TGCGCCAGCAGTCAGAAACTAGCGGGAGTCGGCGAGCAGTACTTC. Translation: CASSQKLAGVGEQYF.

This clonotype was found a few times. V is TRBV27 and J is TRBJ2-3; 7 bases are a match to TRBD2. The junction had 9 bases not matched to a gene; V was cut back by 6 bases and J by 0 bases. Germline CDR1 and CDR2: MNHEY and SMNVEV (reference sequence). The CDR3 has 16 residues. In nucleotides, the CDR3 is TGTGCCAGCAGGGCCGGCAGTAGCGGGAGCACAGATACGCAGTATTTT. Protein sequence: CASRAGSSGSTDTQYF.

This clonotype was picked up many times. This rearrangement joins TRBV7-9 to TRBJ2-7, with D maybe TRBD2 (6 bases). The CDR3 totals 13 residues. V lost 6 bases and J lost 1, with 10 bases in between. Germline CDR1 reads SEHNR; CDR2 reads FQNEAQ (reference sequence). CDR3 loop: CASRGLGSYEQYF. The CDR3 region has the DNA TGTGCCAGCAGGGGACTGGGATCCTACGAGCAGTACTTC.